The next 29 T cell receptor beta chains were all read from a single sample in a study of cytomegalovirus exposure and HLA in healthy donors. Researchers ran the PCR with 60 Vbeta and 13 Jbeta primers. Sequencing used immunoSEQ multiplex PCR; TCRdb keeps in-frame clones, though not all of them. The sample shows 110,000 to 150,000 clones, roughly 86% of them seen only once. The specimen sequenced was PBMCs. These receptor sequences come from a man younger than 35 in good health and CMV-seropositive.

CDR3 sequence (DNA): TGTGCCAGCTCACCCTACAGGGGCTCTGGGGCCAACGTCCTGACTTTC. Its protein is CASSPYRGSGANVLTF. The chain uses TRBV18 and TRBJ2-6, with 7 bases fitting TRBD1. V shed 3 bases and J 0 bases; nucleotides not matched to a gene: 2. This CDR3 spans 16 amino acids. In germline, CDR1 is KGHSH, CDR2 LQKENI.

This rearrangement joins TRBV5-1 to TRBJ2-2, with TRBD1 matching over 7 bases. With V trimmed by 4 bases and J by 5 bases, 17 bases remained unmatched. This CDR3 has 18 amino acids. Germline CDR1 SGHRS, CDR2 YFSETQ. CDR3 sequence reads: CASSPLFRSNRGTGELFF. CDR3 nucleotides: TGCGCCAGCAGCCCCCTATTCCGCTCAAACAGGGGTACCGGGGAGCTGTTTTTT.

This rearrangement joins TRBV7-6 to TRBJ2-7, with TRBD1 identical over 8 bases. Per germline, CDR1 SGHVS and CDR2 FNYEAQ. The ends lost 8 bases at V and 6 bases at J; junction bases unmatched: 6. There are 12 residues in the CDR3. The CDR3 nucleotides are TGTGCCAGCTGGTCAACAGGGGGCGAGCAGTACTTC. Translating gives CASWSTGGEQYF.

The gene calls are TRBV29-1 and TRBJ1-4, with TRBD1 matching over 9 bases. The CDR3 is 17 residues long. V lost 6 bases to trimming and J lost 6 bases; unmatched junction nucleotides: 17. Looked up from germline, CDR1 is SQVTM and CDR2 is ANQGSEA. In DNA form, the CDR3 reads TGCAGCGTCGCGGGGCTACAGGGGGCCATCGCGGATGAAAAACTGTTTTTT. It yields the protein CSVAGLQGAIADEKLFF.

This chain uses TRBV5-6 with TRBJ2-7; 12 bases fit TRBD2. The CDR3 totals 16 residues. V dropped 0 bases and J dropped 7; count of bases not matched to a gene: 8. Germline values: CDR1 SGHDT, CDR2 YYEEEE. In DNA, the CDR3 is TGTGCCAGCAGCTTGGGACCTCTAGCGGGAGGGAGGGAGCAGTACTTC. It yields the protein CASSLGPLAGGREQYF.

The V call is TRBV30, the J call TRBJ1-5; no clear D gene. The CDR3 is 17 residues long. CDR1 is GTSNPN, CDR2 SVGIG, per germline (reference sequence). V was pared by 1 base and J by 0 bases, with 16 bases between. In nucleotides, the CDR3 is TGTGCCTGGAGTGCTCATCGGGTTTCAAATAGCAATCAGCCCCAGCATTTT. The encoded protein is CAWSAHRVSNSNQPQHF.

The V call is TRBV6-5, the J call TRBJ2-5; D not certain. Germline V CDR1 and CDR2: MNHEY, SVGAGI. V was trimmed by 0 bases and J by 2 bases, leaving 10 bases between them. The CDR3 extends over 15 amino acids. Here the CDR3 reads CASSYSNSRQETQYF. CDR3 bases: TGTGCCAGCAGTTACTCGAATAGCAGACAAGAGACCCAGTACTTC.

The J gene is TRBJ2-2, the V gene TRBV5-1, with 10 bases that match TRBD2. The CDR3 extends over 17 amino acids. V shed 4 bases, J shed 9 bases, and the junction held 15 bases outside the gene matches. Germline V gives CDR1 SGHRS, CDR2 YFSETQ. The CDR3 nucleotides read TGCGCCAGCAGCGTAGCGTCAGCGGGAGGGCCAATCTGGGAGCTGTTTTTT. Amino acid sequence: CASSVASAGGPIWELFF.

CDR3 in DNA: TGTGCCAGCAGCTTAGCGTCTGGGAGGCAGCCCCAGCATTTT. The encoded protein is CASSLASGRQPQHF. The chain uses TRBV7-8 and TRBJ1-5; D uncertain. CDR1 and CDR2 (germline): SGHVS, FQNEAQ. Trimming shortened V by 0 bases and J by 7 bases, and 10 bases separated the two germline ends. The CDR3 spans 14 residues. The full variable domain, its missing parts supplied by reference TRBV7-8 and TRBJ1-5, is GAGVSQSPRYKVAKRGQDVALRCDPISGHVSLFWYQQALGQGPEFLTYFQNEAQLDKSGLPSDRFFAERPEGSVSTLKIQRTQQEDSAVYLCASSLASGRQPQHFGDGTRLSIL.

The CDR3 loop reads CASSPRDRGNSNQPQHF. DNA of the CDR3: TGTGCCAGCAGTCCACGGGACAGGGGGAATAGCAATCAGCCCCAGCATTTT. The chain links TRBV21-1 to TRBJ1-5; the table gives TRBD1 as D, unverified against the DNA. TRBV21-1 is a pseudogene. This CDR3 is 17 amino acids long.

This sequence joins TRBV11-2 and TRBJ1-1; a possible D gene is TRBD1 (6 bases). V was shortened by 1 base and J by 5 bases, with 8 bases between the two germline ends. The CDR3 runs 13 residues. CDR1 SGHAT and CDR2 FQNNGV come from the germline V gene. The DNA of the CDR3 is TGTGCCAGCAGCTTAGGGGGGCGGACTGAAGCTTTCTTT. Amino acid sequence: CASSLGGRTEAFF.

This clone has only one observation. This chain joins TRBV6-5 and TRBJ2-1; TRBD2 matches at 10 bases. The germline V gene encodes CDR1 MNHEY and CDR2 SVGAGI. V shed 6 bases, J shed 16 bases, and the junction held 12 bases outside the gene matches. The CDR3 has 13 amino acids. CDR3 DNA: TGTGCCAGCAGCCTCGGAGGCAGCGGGAGGGCCTTCTTC. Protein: CASSLGGSGRAFF.

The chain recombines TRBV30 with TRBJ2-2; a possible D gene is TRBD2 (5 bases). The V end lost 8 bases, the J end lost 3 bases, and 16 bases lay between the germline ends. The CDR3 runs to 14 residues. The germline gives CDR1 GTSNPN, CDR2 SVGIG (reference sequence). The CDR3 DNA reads TGTGCCCGGAACACGGGATCCTACACCGGGGAGCTGTTTTTT. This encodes CARNTGSYTGELFF.

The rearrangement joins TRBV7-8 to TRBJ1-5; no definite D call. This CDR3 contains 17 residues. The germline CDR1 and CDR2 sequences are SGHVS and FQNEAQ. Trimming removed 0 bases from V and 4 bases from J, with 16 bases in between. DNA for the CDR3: TGTGCCAGCAGCTTAGCGCTGGGAGCATCCCCAAATCAGCCCCAGCATTTT. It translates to CASSLALGASPNQPQHF.

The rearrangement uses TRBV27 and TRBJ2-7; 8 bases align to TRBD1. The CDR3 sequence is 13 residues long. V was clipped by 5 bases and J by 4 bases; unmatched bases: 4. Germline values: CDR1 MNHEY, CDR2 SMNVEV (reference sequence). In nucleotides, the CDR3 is TGTGCCAGCAGTGGCAGGGGGCGATACGAGCAGTACTTC. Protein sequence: CASSGRGRYEQYF.

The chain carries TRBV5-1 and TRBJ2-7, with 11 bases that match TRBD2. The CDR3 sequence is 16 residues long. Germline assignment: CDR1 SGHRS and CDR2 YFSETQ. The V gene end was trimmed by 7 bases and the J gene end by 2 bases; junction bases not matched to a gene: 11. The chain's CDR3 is CASQLAGAPGTYEQYF. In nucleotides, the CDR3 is TGCGCCAGCCAACTAGCGGGAGCCCCCGGAACCTACGAGCAGTACTTC.

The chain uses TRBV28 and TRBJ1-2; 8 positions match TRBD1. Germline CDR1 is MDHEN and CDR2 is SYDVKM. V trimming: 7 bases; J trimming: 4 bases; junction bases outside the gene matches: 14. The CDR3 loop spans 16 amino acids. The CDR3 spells CASKTGTGSVGYGYTF. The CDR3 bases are TGTGCCAGCAAGACCGGGACAGGCTCCGTTGGCTATGGCTACACCTTC.

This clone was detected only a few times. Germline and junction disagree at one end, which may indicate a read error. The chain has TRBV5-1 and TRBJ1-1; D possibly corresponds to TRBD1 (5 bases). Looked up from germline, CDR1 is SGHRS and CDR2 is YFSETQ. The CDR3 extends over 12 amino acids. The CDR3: CASSPEGGTRLF. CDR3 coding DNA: TGCGCCAGCAGCCCTGAGGGAGGGACGAGGCTCTTT.

CDR3 region: CASSIGGSSGSTDTQYF. In DNA form, the CDR3 reads TGCGCCAGCAGCATTGGGGGCTCTAGCGGGAGCACAGATACGCAGTATTTT. The gene calls are TRBV5-1 and TRBJ2-3, with 8 bases matching TRBD2. Trimming removed 4 bases from V and 0 bases from J; junction bases left unmatched: 10. The CDR3 loop spans 17 amino acids. CDR1 and CDR2 from the germline V gene are SGHRS and YFSETQ. The full variable domain, rest sourced from reference TRBV5-1 and TRBJ2-3, is KAGVTQTPRYLIKTRGQQVTLSCSPISGHRSVSWYQQTPGQGLQFLFEYFSETQRNKGNFPGRFSGRQFSNSRSEMNVSTLELGDSALYLCASSIGGSSGSTDTQYFGPGTRLTVL.

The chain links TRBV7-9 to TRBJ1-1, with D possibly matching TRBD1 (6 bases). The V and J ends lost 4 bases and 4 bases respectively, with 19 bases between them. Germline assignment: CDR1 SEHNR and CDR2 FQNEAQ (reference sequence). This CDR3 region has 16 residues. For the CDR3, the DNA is TGTGCCAGCAGCTACCGCCTGGGGGCAGGAAGCACTGAAGCTTTCTTT. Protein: CASSYRLGAGSTEAFF.

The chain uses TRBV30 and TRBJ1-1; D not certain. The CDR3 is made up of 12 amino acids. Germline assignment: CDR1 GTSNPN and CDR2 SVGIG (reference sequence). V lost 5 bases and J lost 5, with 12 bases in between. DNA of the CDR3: TGTGCCTGGGGTTACACGGGGACTGAAGCTTTCTTT. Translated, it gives CAWGYTGTEAFF.

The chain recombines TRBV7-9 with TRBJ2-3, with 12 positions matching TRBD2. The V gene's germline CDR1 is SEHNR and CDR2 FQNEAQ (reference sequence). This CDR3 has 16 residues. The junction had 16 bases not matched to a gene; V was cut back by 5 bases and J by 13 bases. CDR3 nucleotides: TGTGCCAGCAGCCCGACTAGCGGGAGCACCCGTCAGGTTAAGTATTTT. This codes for CASSPTSGSTRQVKYF.

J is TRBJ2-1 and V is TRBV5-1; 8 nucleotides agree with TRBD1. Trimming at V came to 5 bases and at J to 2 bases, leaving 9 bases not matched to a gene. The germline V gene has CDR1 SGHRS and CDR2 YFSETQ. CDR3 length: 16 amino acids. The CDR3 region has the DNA TGCGCCAGCAGATCATTAACAGGGGGTGCCTACAATGAGCAGTTCTTC. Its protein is CASRSLTGGAYNEQFF.

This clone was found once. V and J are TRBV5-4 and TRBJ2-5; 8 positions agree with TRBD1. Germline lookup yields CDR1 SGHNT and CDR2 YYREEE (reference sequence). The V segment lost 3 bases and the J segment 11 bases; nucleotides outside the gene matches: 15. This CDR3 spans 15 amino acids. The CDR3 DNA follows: TGTGCCAGCAGCTCAGAGGGGACAGGTGGCTCGAGGCAGTACTTC. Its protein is CASSSEGTGGSRQYF.

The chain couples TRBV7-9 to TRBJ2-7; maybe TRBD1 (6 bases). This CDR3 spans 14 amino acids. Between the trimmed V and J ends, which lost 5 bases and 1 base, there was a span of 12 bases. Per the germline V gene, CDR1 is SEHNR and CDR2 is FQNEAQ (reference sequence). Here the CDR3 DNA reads TGTGCCAGCAGCACAAGACAGGCGTCCTACGAGCAGTACTTC. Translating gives CASSTRQASYEQYF.

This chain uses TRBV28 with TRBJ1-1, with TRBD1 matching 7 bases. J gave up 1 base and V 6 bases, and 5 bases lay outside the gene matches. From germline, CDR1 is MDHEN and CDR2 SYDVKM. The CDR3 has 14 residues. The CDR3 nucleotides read TGTGCCAGCAGGGCCGGGACAGAGAACACTGAAGCTTTCTTT. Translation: CASRAGTENTEAFF.

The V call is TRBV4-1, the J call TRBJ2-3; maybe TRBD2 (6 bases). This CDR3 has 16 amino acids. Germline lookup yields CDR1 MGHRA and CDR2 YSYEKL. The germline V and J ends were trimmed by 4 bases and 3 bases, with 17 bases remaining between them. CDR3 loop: CASSPPAGPGTDTQYF. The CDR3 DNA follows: TGCGCCAGCAGCCCCCCAGCGGGCCCCGGTACAGATACGCAGTATTTT.

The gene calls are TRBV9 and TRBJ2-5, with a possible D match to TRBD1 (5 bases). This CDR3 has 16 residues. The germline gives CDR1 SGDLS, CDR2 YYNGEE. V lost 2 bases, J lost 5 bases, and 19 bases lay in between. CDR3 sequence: CASSVGQGEGMETQYF. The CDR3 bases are TGTGCCAGCAGCGTGGGTCAGGGCGAAGGTATGGAGACCCAGTACTTC.

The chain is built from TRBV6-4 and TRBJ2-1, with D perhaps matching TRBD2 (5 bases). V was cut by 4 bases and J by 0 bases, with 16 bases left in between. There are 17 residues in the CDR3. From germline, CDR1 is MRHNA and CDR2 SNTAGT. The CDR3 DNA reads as TGTGCCAGCAGTGTAATGGGAGTGGCAGTCTCCTACAATGAGCAGTTCTTC. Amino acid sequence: CASSVMGVAVSYNEQFF.